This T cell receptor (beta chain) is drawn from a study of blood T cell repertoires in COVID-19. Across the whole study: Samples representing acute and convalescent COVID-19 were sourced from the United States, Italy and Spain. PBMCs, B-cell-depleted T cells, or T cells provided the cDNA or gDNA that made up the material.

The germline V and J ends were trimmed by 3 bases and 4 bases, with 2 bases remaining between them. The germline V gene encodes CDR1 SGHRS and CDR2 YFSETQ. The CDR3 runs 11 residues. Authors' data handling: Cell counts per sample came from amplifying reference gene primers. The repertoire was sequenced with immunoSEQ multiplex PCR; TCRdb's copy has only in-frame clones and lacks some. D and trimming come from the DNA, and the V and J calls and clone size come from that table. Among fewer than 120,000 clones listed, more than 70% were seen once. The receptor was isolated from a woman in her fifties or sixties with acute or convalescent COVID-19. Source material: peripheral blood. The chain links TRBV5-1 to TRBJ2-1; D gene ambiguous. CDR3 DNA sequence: TGCGCCAGCAGCTCATACAATGAGCAGTTCTTC. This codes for CASSSYNEQFF.